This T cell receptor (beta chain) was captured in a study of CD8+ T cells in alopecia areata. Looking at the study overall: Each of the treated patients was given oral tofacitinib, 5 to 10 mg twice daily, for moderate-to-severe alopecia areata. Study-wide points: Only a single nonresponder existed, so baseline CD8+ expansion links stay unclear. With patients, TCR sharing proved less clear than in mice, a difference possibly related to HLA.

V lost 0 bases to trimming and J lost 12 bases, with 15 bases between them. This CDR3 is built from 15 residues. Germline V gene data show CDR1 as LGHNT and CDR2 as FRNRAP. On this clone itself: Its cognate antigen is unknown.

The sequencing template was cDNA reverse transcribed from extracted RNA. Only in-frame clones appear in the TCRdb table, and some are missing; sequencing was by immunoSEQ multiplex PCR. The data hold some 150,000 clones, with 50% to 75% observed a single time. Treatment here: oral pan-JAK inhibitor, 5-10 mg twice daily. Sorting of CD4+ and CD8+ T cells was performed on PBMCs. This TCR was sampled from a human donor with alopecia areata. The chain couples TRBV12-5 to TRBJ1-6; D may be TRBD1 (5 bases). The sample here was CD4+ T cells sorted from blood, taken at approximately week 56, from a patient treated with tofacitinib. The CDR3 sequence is CASGLVLRGGGPLHF. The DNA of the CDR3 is TGTGCTAGTGGTTTGGTACTTAGGGGAGGTGGACCCCTCCACTTT.